This T cell receptor beta chain was observed in a study of immune heterogeneity within non-small cell lung tumors. Findings and limits, study-wide: The study found that local T-cell clonality correlated moderately but significantly with local tumor mutational burden (R approximately 0.34). Recurrence of identical dominant CDR3 beta clonotypes was observed across intrapatient tumor sites, concomitant with site-unique high-frequency clones.

By share, this clonotype counts as medium-sized. As yet, its antigen is unknown. With approximately 600 ng used per sample, the template was genomic DNA from bulk tumor. Several biopsies per primary tumor, spaced far apart, were taken during surgery. Enrolled individuals presented with untreated, newly diagnosed non-small cell lung cancer and received curative surgery. Multiplex PCR amplified TCR beta CDR3 with 32 V and 13 J primers. Using its own MiXCR run on the multiplex PCR reads, TCRdb lists one record per CDR3 protein. The table has a few thousand distinct CDR3 sequences, roughly 18% seen once. Germline V gives CDR1 PRHDT, CDR2 FYEKMQ (reference sequence). The germline V and J ends were trimmed by 5 bases and 8 bases, with 15 bases remaining between them. The CDR3 covers 14 residues.

The specimen was lung tumor tissue. This chain links TRBV13 with TRBJ1-4, with D possibly being TRBD1 (5 bases). This receptor was taken from a man aged 35-49 years with non-small cell lung cancer. The CDR3 DNA reads TGTGCCAGCAGCCTCAGACCTGAGGGGGAAAAACTGTTTTTT. Translating gives CASSLRPEGEKLFF.